The following is a TCR beta chain sequence with its context. The data derive from a study of blood T cell repertoires in COVID-19. Source study methods: Amplifying reference gene primers gave estimates of nucleated cell counts. Profiled with immunoSEQ multiplex PCR; TCRdb holds only in-frame clones, not every one. V, J and clone size were drawn from that table, and D and trimming were deduced from the DNA. The table lists a few hundred thousand clones, roughly 80% of them singletons, with about 10% in the top ten. This CDR3 has 15 residues. In germline, CDR1 is MNHEY, CDR2 SMNVEV (reference sequence). Trimming removed 3 bases from V and 0 bases from J; junction bases left unmatched: 2.

The sample consisted of peripheral blood. The receptor comes from a woman older than 75 with acute or convalescent COVID-19. This chain links TRBV27 with TRBJ2-7; TRBD2 matches at 10 bases. CDR3 sequence: CASSLASGSSYEQYF. The DNA for the CDR3 is TGTGCCAGCAGTTTGGCTAGCGGGAGCTCCTACGAGCAGTACTTC.